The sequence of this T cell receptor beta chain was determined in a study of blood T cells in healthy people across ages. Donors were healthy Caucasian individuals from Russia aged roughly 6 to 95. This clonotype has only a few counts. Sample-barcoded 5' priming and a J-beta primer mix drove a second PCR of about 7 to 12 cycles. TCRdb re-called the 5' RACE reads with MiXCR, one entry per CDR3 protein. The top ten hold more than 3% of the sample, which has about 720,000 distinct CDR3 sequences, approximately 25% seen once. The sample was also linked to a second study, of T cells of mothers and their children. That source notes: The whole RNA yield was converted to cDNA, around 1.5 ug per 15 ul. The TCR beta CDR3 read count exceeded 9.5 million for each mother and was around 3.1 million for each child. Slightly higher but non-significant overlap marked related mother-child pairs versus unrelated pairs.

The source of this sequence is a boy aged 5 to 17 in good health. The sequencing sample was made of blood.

The CDR3 DNA reads as TGCGCCAGCAGCCAGGGGTCCAGCGGGGGCTCCACAGATACGCAGTATTTT. This gives the protein CASSQGSSGGSTDTQYF. The chain has TRBV4-3 and TRBJ2-3; TRBD2 agrees at 8 bases. Germline V lookup: CDR1 LGHNA, CDR2 YSLEER. The CDR3 loop spans 17 amino acids. V trimming: 3 bases; J trimming: 2 bases; junction bases outside the gene matches: 10.